This T cell receptor beta chain was sequenced in a study of beta chain features in type 1 diabetes. The authors reverse transcribed all of the isolated RNA, so sequencing captured expressed TCRB transcripts. Generated by immunoSEQ multiplex PCR, the TCRdb table keeps only in-frame clones and is missing some. The data show a few hundred thousand clones, approximately 13% seen once. The trim removed 0 bases at V and 6 bases at J, leaving 9 bases unmatched. CDR1 MGHRA and CDR2 YSYEKL come from the germline V gene. There are 17 residues in the CDR3. The sequence derives from a young man in good health. The rearrangement joins TRBV4-1 to TRBJ2-2; 8 bases line up with TRBD1. The sample taken for sequencing was naive CD4+ T cells from blood. Here the CDR3 DNA reads TGCGCCAGCAGCCAAGATTTGGACAGGGTAAACGCCGGGGAGCTGTTTTTT. As protein: CASSQDLDRVNAGELFF.